This T cell receptor (beta chain) was sequenced in a study of blood T cell repertoires in COVID-19. Repertoires were generated with immunoSEQ multiplex PCR, while TCRdb's copy carries only in-frame clones and drops some. The sample lists approximately 160,000 clones, roughly 84% seen once, with 7% to 10% in the top ten. CDR3 length: 14 residues. Germline CDR1 is WNHNN and CDR2 is SYGVQD (reference sequence). V was pared by 5 bases and J by 4 bases, with 12 bases between. Sequences were obtained from peripheral blood. This chain joins TRBV10-1 and TRBJ2-1; perhaps TRBD1 as D (5 bases). This sequence originates from a woman aged 55-70 years with COVID-19, enrolled during active disease. This chain's CDR3 is CASSRKPGYNEQFF. The CDR3 DNA sequence: TGCGCCAGCAGTAGGAAGCCAGGGTACAATGAGCAGTTCTTC.